The rows below give T cell receptor beta chains drawn from one sample of a study of beta chain features in type 1 diabetes. Profiling relied on immunoSEQ multiplex PCR, and the TCRdb table lists in-frame clones only, not all of them. This table has about 410,000 clones, about 14% appearing once. Material: naive CD4+ T cells from blood. Receptors were obtained from a man aged 25-45 years in good health. Each CDR3 is given with its conserved first and last residue. A D gene is named only where the DNA matches it firmly. The size of a clone is reported for some rows only, either as once, few or many, or as a class for expanded clones.

>TRBV6-4|TRBJ2-1|TRBD1|16|NA
CASSDGGQGNHNEQFF
TGTGCCAGCAGTGACGGGGGACAGGGGAATCACAATGAGCAGTTCTTC
>TRBV7-2|TRBJ2-7|NA|12|NA
CASSLDWGEQYF
TGTGCCAGCAGCTTAGATTGGGGGGAGCAGTACTTC
>TRBV30|TRBJ1-2|TRBD1|11|NA
CAWARGRYYTF
TGTGCCTGGGCGAGGGGGCGATACTACACCTTC
>TRBV13|TRBJ1-1|NA|14|NA
CASSSQQGYTEAFF
TGTGCCAGCAGCTCCCAACAGGGATACACTGAAGCTTTCTTT
>TRBV4-1|TRBJ2-3|TRBD1|20|NA
CASSLDAGTGTVSSTDTQYF
TGCGCCAGCAGCCTGGATGCCGGGACAGGGACAGTTTCTAGCACAGATACGCAGTATTTT
>TRBV29-1|TRBJ1-1|NA|12|NA
CSVVGANTEAFF
TGCAGCGTTGTGGGGGCCAACACTGAAGCTTTCTTT
>TRBV5-4|TRBJ2-3|NA|15|few
CASSFPIRGTDTQYF
TGTGCCAGCAGCTTTCCGATAAGGGGGACAGATACGCAGTATTTT
>TRBV4-3|TRBJ2-3|NA|13|few
CASSPQHPDTQYF
TGCGCCAGCAGCCCCCAGCACCCGGATACGCAGTATTTT
>TRBV7-2|TRBJ2-5|NA|18|few
CASSSKPFTGGVGETQYF
TGTGCCAGCAGCTCCAAACCGTTCACTGGCGGGGTTGGAGAGACCCAGTACTTC
>TRBV14|TRBJ2-1|TRBD1|18|few
CASSQVMGQGSPYNEQFF
TGTGCCAGCAGCCAAGTGATGGGACAGGGCTCCCCCTACAATGAGCAGTTCTTC
>TRBV15|TRBJ2-5|NA|14|few
CATSRVMEQETQYF
TGTGCCACCAGCAGAGTTATGGAGCAAGAGACCCAGTACTTC
>TRBV18|TRBJ2-7|NA|16|NA
CASSPQGGDTQYEQYF
TGTGCCAGCTCTCCACAGGGGGGGGACACCCAATACGAGCAGTACTTC
>TRBV7-8|TRBJ2-1|TRBD2|17|few
CASSLAVRVSSYNEQFF
TGTGCCAGCAGCCTAGCGGTCCGAGTTAGCTCCTACAATGAGCAGTTCTTC
>TRBV9|TRBJ2-1|NA|13|NA
CASSDRDLNEQFF
TGTGCCAGCAGCGACAGGGACCTCAATGAGCAGTTCTTC
>TRBV7-9|TRBJ2-3|TRBD2|17|NA
CASSLAGTSGSTDTQYF
TGTGCCAGCAGCTTAGCAGGGACTAGCGGGAGCACAGATACGCAGTATTTT
>TRBV30|TRBJ2-2|NA|14|NA
CAWNGILNTGELFF
TGTGCCTGGAATGGAATCCTGAACACCGGGGAGCTGTTTTTT
>TRBV9|TRBJ2-3|NA|19|NA
CASSVENQFPFIGADTQYF
TGTGCCAGCAGCGTAGAGAACCAATTTCCGTTCATAGGCGCAGATACGCAGTATTTT
>TRBV23-1|TRBJ1-1|TRBD1|17|few
CASSQSGTGLGGTEAFF
TGCGCCAGCAGTCAATCCGGGACAGGGCTTGGGGGCACTGAAGCTTTCTTT
>TRBV4-3|TRBJ2-5|NA|15|NA
CASSQEVLFQETQYF
TGCGCCAGCAGCCAAGAGGTCCTCTTCCAAGAGACCCAGTACTTC
>TRBV7-9|TRBJ2-5|TRBD1|14|NA
CASSSDREAETQYF
TGTGCCAGCAGCTCGGACAGGGAGGCAGAGACCCAGTACTTC
>TRBV2|TRBJ2-5|NA|13|NA
CACSGLPQETQYF
TGTGCCTGCTCGGGACTCCCGCAAGAGACCCAGTACTTC
>TRBV15|TRBJ2-5|NA|16|NA
CATSREIAGGRETQYF
TGTGCCACCAGCAGAGAGATAGCCGGGGGACGGGAGACCCAGTACTTC
>TRBV11-2|TRBJ2-1|NA|15|NA
CASQKRSSSYNEQFF
TGTGCCAGCCAGAAAAGGAGTAGCTCCTACAATGAGCAGTTCTTC
>TRBV7-9|TRBJ2-1|NA|15|few
CASSPRETAYNEQFF
TGTGCCAGCAGCCCCAGGGAGACCGCCTACAATGAGCAGTTCTTC
>TRBV5-1|TRBJ2-3|NA|16|few
CASSRVSGFSTDTQYF
TGCGCCAGCAGCAGAGTGAGCGGCTTTAGCACAGATACGCAGTATTTT
>TRBV11-2|TRBJ2-1|NA|15|NA
CASSNDRISYNEQFF
TGTGCCAGCAGCAATGACAGAATTTCCTACAATGAGCAGTTCTTC
>TRBV11-2|TRBJ2-5|NA|15|NA
CASSLDRSRQETQYF
TGTGCCAGCAGCTTAGATCGGTCCAGGCAAGAGACCCAGTACTTC
>TRBV7-9|TRBJ1-4|NA|13|many
CASSPVTGEKLFF
TGTGCCAGCAGCCCCGTAACAGGGGAAAAACTGTTTTTT
>TRBV11-2|TRBJ2-5|NA|13|NA
CASSYSLPGGEYF
TGTGCCAGCAGTTACTCCCTCCCTGGGGGAGAGTACTTC
>TRBV5-4|TRBJ2-3|NA|13|few
CASSPKSTDTQYF
TGTGCCAGCAGCCCAAAAAGTACAGATACGCAGTATTTT